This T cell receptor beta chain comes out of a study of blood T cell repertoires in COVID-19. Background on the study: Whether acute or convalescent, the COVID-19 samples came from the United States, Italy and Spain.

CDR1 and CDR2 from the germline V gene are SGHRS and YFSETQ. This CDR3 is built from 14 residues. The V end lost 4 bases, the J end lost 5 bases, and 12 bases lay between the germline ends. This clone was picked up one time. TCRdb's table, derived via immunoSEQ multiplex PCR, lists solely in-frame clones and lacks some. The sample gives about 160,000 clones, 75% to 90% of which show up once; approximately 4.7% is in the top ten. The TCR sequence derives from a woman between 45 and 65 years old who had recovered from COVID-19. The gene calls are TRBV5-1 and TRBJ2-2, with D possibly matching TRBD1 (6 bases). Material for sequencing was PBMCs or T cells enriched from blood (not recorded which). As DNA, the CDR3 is TGCGCCAGCAGCCCCTCGGGGACAACCGGGGAGCTGTTTTTT. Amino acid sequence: CASSPSGTTGELFF.